The 3 T cell receptor beta chains listed next were all sequenced from one sample in a study of cytomegalovirus exposure and HLA in healthy donors. The PCR had 60 Vbeta and 13 Jbeta primers. TCRdb keeps only in-frame clones here, not all; method: immunoSEQ multiplex PCR. The profile covers approximately 240,000 clones, with 82% appearing a single time and over 5% taken by the ten largest. The sequenced material came from PBMCs. Receptors were obtained from a woman aged 40-49 years in good health and CMV-seropositive.

The V call is TRBV4-3, the J call TRBJ1-2; 7 bases are shared with TRBD1. CDR1 is LGHNA and CDR2 is YSLEER in the germline V gene. J was trimmed by 7 bases and V by 5 bases; bases with no gene match: 16. This CDR3 contains 16 residues. CDR3 amino acids: CASSSQHMGQSIGYTF. The CDR3 DNA follows: TGCGCCAGCAGCTCCCAGCATATGGGACAGTCGATTGGCTACACCTTC.

The chain recombines TRBV11-2 with TRBJ1-4; 9 nucleotides agree with TRBD1. V shed 5 bases, J shed 10 bases, and the junction held 8 bases outside the gene matches. Per germline, CDR1 SGHAT and CDR2 FQNNGV. This CDR3 comprises 14 residues. For the CDR3, the DNA is TGTGCCAGCAGCGCCGGGACAGGGCGAGGAAAACTGTTTTTT. Protein: CASSAGTGRGKLFF.

V usage is TRBV19 and J usage is TRBJ2-2, with D hard to call. CDR1 LNHDA and CDR2 SQIVND come from the germline V gene (reference sequence). Between the trimmed V and J ends, which lost 3 bases and 5 bases, there was a span of 13 bases. This CDR3 is built from 15 residues. CDR3 in amino acids: CASSMAAVRTGELFF. CDR3 DNA: TGTGCCAGTAGTATGGCGGCAGTTAGAACCGGGGAGCTGTTTTTT. The variable domain in full, completed from reference TRBV19 and TRBJ2-2, reads DGGITQSPKYLFRKEGQNVTLSCEQNLNHDAMYWYRQDPGQGLRLIYYSQIVNDFQKGDIAEGYSVSREKKESFPLTVTSAQKNPTAFYLCASSMAAVRTGELFFGEGSRLTVL.